This T cell receptor beta chain was profiled in a study of Tregs in tolerant kidney transplant recipients (dated by TCRdb to between 2018 and 2021). In the study overall: The transplants used related donors with nonmyeloablative bone marrow transplantation, and mixed chimerism in the human trials was transient. The study applied TCRbeta sequencing to find donor-specific regulatory T cells before combined kidney and bone marrow transplantation and then followed those same cells after transplant.

V lost 7 bases and J lost 2 bases, and the count of bases not matched to a germline gene is 7. Reading from cysteine to phenylalanine, the CDR3 counts 15 amino acids. Here the CDR3 DNA is all that survives: 45 bases in frame from base 1. The germline V gene sets CDR1 to MNHNS and CDR2 to SASEGT. The time point label on this specimen signifies: blood sample drawn before combined kidney and bone marrow transplant. Unstimulated Tregs (CD4+CD25+CD127-), CD4+ non-Tregs (CD4+CD25-), CD4 and CD8 cells were FACS-sorted from thawed PBMCs. A few combined kidney and bone marrow transplant recipients from the ITN036ST trial were included as patients, and samples were available only from these trial subjects. Healthy control blood was processed to PBMCs with a Ficoll density gradient and then cryopreserved, whereas patient PBMCs were collected both before and after transplant. The research as a whole found: Biological reproducibility was not examined directly, but technical replication error appeared to be minimal. In tolerant patients, the expansion of donor-specific Tregs was greater than global Treg expansion, suggesting that the expansion was antigen-driven rather than nonspecific. PCR primers changed over time for some patients, so nucleotide-level comparison across those patients' samples was not possible. The study was limited by small patient numbers, and the findings need validation in larger populations and under other immunosuppression protocols. Expanding Tregs with activated donor B cells appeared to identify the most biologically relevant and donor-specific TCRbeta repertoire.

About this clone itself: Its antigen specificity is not known. No base quality information exists; no much larger clone differs at one position.

For TCRbeta CDR3 sequencing, genomic DNA was extracted from sorted cells using the QIAGEN DNeasy Blood and Tissue Kit. High-throughput TCRbeta CDR3 sequencing was carried out commercially through immunoSEQ, with PCR amplification with bias correction and internal controls included. Turning to the authors' computational methods: Unique productive TCRbeta sequences were defined by CDR3 nucleotide sequence where primers matched, otherwise by CDR3 amino acid sequence with Vbeta and Jbeta genes. To correct sorting error, sequences shared between sorted populations at a frequency ratio of 2:1 or less were removed; the rest were assigned to the higher population. A sequence was defined as donor-reactive if the sequence was expanded at least 5-fold in CFSE-low cells compared with unstimulated cells and had a frequency of at least 0.01% in CFSE-low cells. Jensen-Shannon divergence calculated on the top 100 TCRbeta sequences ranked by frequency was used to measure repertoire divergence. For any sample with multiple sequencing runs, sorting error was corrected in each run separately before the runs were pooled. TCRdb provides this immuneACCESS table in a form limited to in-frame rearrangements. Some clones are lacking; in checked studies, under half of them reflect an unresolved V gene, and why the rest are absent is not known. D and trimming were read from the DNA, whereas the V and J calls and clone size are those reported in that table. Within this sample are tens of thousands of clones, with roughly 98% of them counted one time only. Approximately 0.52% of the sample lies in the top ten.

This sample comprised CD4+ T cells from blood, obtained before the transplant. The sequence derives from a human donor who received a combined kidney and bone marrow transplant. The rearrangement joined TRBV6-1 to TRBJ2-1, and 8 junction bases match TRBD2. The CDR3: CASMERGLAYNEQFF. The DNA reads as follows: TGTGCCAGCATGGAGAGGGGACTAGCCTACAATGAGCAGTTCTTC.